This TCR beta chain was captured by sequencing in a study of identical twins. This clonotype was observed at least ten times. The target antigen is unknown. Healthy Caucasians, and only they, were the donors. Study-level findings and limits: Analyses of zero insertions could, in part, be confounded by invariant MAIT and iNKT cells.

Template switching added a universal primer site, and cDNA bore unique molecular identifiers. TCRdb re-derived calls from the 5' RACE reads in MiXCR, one entry per CDR3 protein. This repertoire shows over 550,000 distinct CDR3 sequences, less than 9% found once; its top ten account for around 1.6%. V shed 3 bases and J shed 4 bases, with 9 bases lying between them. CDR3 length: 13 residues. The germline gives CDR1 SQVTM, CDR2 ANQGSEA. The same sample was also used in a study of yellow fever vaccine responses in identical twins.

The receptor comes from a woman younger than 35 in good health. Source material: PBMCs. The rearrangement uses TRBV29-1 and TRBJ2-2; either TRBD1 or TRBD2 may fit D (5 bases each). As DNA, the CDR3 is TGCAGCGTTGACAAGGGACCCACCGGGGAGCTGTTTTTT. Translated: CSVDKGPTGELFF.